What follows are 22 T cell receptor beta chains derived from one specimen sequenced in a study of control samples from healthy donors and cancer patients. Using immunoSEQ multiplex PCR, the repertoire was profiled, and TCRdb retains in-frame clones only, with some absent. The sample yields about 51,000 clones, 88% seen once. Sequenced: PBMCs. The receptors stem from a man between 50 and 59 years old with head and neck cancer.

The chain combines TRBV5-4 with TRBJ1-6, with no clear D. Germline CDR1 SGHNT, CDR2 YYREEE (reference sequence). V was pared by 1 base and J by 7 bases, with 9 bases between. The CDR3 is 14 amino acids. Written as DNA, the CDR3 is TGTGCCAGCAGCTTGTTGGACTACAATTCACCCCTCCACTTT. It encodes CASSLLDYNSPLHF.

This chain joins TRBV30 and TRBJ2-7, with 7 bases matching TRBD1. The germline V gene has CDR1 GTSNPN and CDR2 SVGIG (reference sequence). V was pared by 2 bases and J by 3 bases, with 13 bases of the junction left unmatched. The CDR3 has 16 residues. This chain's CDR3 is CAWSYTVRQGVYEQYF. For the CDR3, the DNA is TGTGCCTGGAGTTATACAGTGAGACAGGGAGTCTACGAGCAGTACTTC.

This clone was detected only a few times. This chain connects TRBV2 to TRBJ2-5; perhaps D is TRBD1 or TRBD2 (5 bases each). V lost 8 bases to trimming and J lost 2 bases, with 9 bases between them. Germline loops: CDR1 SNHLY, CDR2 FYNNEI. The CDR3 sequence is 12 residues long. The CDR3 sequence is CASEGSQETQYF. The DNA of the CDR3 is TGTGCCAGCGAGGGGTCTCAAGAGACCCAGTACTTC.

This chain joins TRBV28 and TRBJ2-1; D unclear. Germline V gives CDR1 MDHEN, CDR2 SYDVKM. Deletions cut 2 bases from V and 12 bases from J, with 11 bases between. The length of the CDR3 is 12 residues. CDR3 protein: CASSLRDGGQFF. The CDR3 DNA reads TGTGCCAGCAGTTTAAGGGATGGTGGGCAGTTCTTC. The whole variable domain, filled in from reference TRBV28 and TRBJ2-1, reads DVKVTQSSRYLVKRTGEKVFLECVQDMDHENMFWYRQDPGLGLRLIYFSYDVKMKEKGDIPEGYSVSREKKERFSLILESASTNQTSMYLCASSLRDGGQFFGPGTRLTVL.

The rearrangement links TRBV27 to TRBJ1-2, with TRBD1 matching 8 bases. Germline trimming cut 5 bases from V and 5 bases from J; bases unmatched to any gene: 7. In germline, CDR1 is MNHEY, CDR2 SMNVEV (reference sequence). The CDR3 contains 14 residues. This chain's CDR3 is CASSQSDRVYGYTF. As DNA, the CDR3 is TGTGCCAGCAGTCAATCGGACAGGGTGTATGGCTACACCTTC.

The CDR3, as DNA: TGTGCCAGCACCCCCCAGGGGTCCTCCTACGAGCAGTACTTC. Protein product: CASTPQGSSYEQYF. The V gene is TRBV2, the J gene TRBJ2-7, with D maybe TRBD1 (6 bases). This CDR3 spans 14 amino acids. The V gene's germline CDR1 is SNHLY and CDR2 FYNNEI. The germline V and J ends were trimmed by 7 bases and 0 bases, with 13 bases remaining between them. Full variable domain (missing parts from reference TRBV2 and TRBJ2-7): EPEVTQTPSHQVTQMGQEVILRCVPISNHLYFYWYRQILGQKVEFLVSFYNNEISEKSEIFDDQFSVERPDGSNFTLKIRSTKLEDSAMYFCASTPQGSSYEQYFGPGTRLTVT.

This sequence joins TRBV6-2 or TRBV6-3 and TRBJ2-3; 8 positions agree with TRBD2. CDR1 is MNHEY and CDR2 is SVGEGT in the germline V gene. V shed 5 bases, J shed 6 bases, and the junction held 7 bases outside the gene matches. The CDR3 is made up of 14 amino acids. The CDR3 DNA follows: TGTGCCAGCAGTCCCGGGACTAGTGGGGATACGCAGTATTTT. Its translation is CASSPGTSGDTQYF.

The genes are TRBV13 and TRBJ1-1, with TRBD1 identical over 8 bases. Trimming cost V 3 bases and J 5 bases; bases outside gene matches: 2. Germline CDR1 reads PRHDT; CDR2 reads FYEKMQ (reference sequence). The CDR3 covers 13 residues. The CDR3 nucleotides read TGTGCCAGCAGCTTCACAGGGGGGACTGAAGCTTTCTTT. This encodes CASSFTGGTEAFF.

The count of this clone is one. The chain couples TRBV5-1 to TRBJ2-1, with D unresolved. Germline V gene sequence: CDR1 SGHRS, CDR2 YFSETQ. Trimming removed 4 bases from V and 9 bases from J, with 11 bases in between. This CDR3 comprises 12 residues. The CDR3 nucleotides are TGCGCCAGCAGCGCCTCGGTTGGTGAGCAGTTCTTC. Its translation is CASSASVGEQFF.

The genes are TRBV19 and TRBJ2-7; D not certain. The CDR3 is made up of 15 amino acids. V lost 8 bases, J lost 1 base, and 18 bases lay in between. The germline gives CDR1 LNHDA, CDR2 SQIVND (reference sequence). The CDR3 sequence: CASPPPLTLSYEQYF. CDR3 nucleotide sequence: TGTGCCAGTCCCCCCCCACTGACATTGTCCTACGAGCAGTACTTC.

The V call is TRBV7-2, the J call TRBJ2-7; TRBD1 agrees at 8 bases. The germline V gene has CDR1 SGHTA and CDR2 FQGNSA. The CDR3 loop spans 19 amino acids. V lost 6 bases to trimming and J lost 2 bases; unmatched junction nucleotides: 21. The CDR3 here is CASRLTPGSRGLSPYEQYF. The CDR3 DNA sequence: TGTGCCAGCAGACTAACCCCCGGCTCCAGGGGGCTCTCCCCCTACGAGCAGTACTTC.

The CDR3 coding sequence is TGTGCCAGTAGTACCCCCGGTCTGGCGGCTGGAAACACCATATATTTT. The encoded protein is CASSTPGLAAGNTIYF. The V call is TRBV19, the J call TRBJ1-3; D unresolved. In germline, CDR1 is LNHDA, CDR2 SQIVND (reference sequence). V was trimmed by 4 bases and J by 2 bases, leaving 15 bases between them. The CDR3 length is 16 residues.

The CDR3 is CASRTTDTQYF. In nucleotides, the CDR3 is TGTGCCAGCAGGACCACAGATACGCAGTATTTT. J is TRBJ2-3 and V is TRBV28; D call uncertain. Trimming took 6 bases from V and 2 from J, leaving 3 bases between them. Looked up from germline, CDR1 is MDHEN and CDR2 is SYDVKM. The CDR3 sequence is 11 residues long.

The J gene is TRBJ2-7, the V gene TRBV2; TRBD2 matches 9 bases. CDR1 is SNHLY, CDR2 FYNNEI, per germline. Trimming at V came to 8 bases and at J to 3 bases, leaving 8 bases not matched to a gene. The CDR3 extends over 14 amino acids. The CDR3 region is CASAGLANDYEQYF. In DNA form, the CDR3 reads TGTGCCAGCGCAGGACTAGCGAATGACTACGAGCAGTACTTC. Complete variable domain (other parts from reference TRBV2 and TRBJ2-7): EPEVTQTPSHQVTQMGQEVILRCVPISNHLYFYWYRQILGQKVEFLVSFYNNEISEKSEIFDDQFSVERPDGSNFTLKIRSTKLEDSAMYFCASAGLANDYEQYFGPGTRLTVT.

J is TRBJ1-4 and V is TRBV27; 8 positions match TRBD1. The CDR3 covers 14 residues. CDR1 and CDR2 from the germline V gene are MNHEY and SMNVEV (reference sequence). After removal of 5 bases from V and 8 bases from J, the junction contained 7 bases not matched to a gene. The CDR3 spells CASSRQGRWEKLFF. CDR3 DNA: TGTGCCAGCAGTCGACAGGGGAGGTGGGAAAAACTGTTTTTT.

The chain is built from TRBV15 and TRBJ2-4; tentatively, D is TRBD1 or TRBD2 (5 bases each). Germline CDR1 reads LNHNV; CDR2 reads YYDKDF (reference sequence). Trimming removed 0 bases from V and 5 bases from J, with 20 bases in between. The CDR3 is 18 amino acids. CDR3 nucleotide sequence: TGTGCCACCAGCAGAGATTCTTGGGGGACGCCCGACCAAAACATTCAGTACTTC. This translates into CATSRDSWGTPDQNIQYF.

In its sample, this clone was seen a few times. The chain joins TRBV7-3 to TRBJ2-3; D unresolved. Trimming shortened V by 5 bases and J by 4 bases, and 7 bases separated the two germline ends. This CDR3 region has 12 residues. Germline lookup yields CDR1 SGHTA and CDR2 FQGTGA. CDR3 DNA: TGTGCCAGCAGCCATATGTCAGATACGCAGTATTTT. Translating gives CASSHMSDTQYF.

The chain employs TRBV3-1 (or the pseudogene TRBV3-2) and TRBJ1-2; TRBD1 matches 7 bases. Trimming cost V 1 base and J 7 bases; bases outside gene matches: 12. Germline V gene lookup returns CDR1 LGHDT and CDR2 YNNKEL (reference sequence). The length of the CDR3 is 16 residues. The CDR3 nucleotides read TGTGCCAGCAGCCAAGGGCACGGGACAGCCCGGGCTGGCTACACCTTC. Residues: CASSQGHGTARAGYTF.

This clone has only one observation. This rearrangement joins TRBV7-9 to TRBJ1-2; D is ambiguous. The germline V and J ends were trimmed by 1 base and 8 bases, with 5 bases remaining between them. The CDR3 is made up of 11 amino acids. Germline V gives CDR1 SEHNR, CDR2 FQNEAQ (reference sequence). The CDR3 DNA reads as TGTGCCAGCAGCTTAGAACAGGGCTACACCTTC. Translated, it gives CASSLEQGYTF. The variable domain in full, with the rest retrieved from reference TRBV7-9 and TRBJ1-2, is DTGVSQNPRHKITKRGQNVTFRCDPISEHNRLYWYRQTLGQGPEFLTYFQNEAQLEKSRLLSDRFSAERPKGSFSTLEIQRTEQGDSAMYLCASSLEQGYTFGSGTRLTVV.

The chain links TRBV7-3 to TRBJ2-1, with 11 bases fitting TRBD2. CDR1 SGHTA and CDR2 FQGTGA come from the germline V gene. The V gene end was trimmed by 5 bases and the J gene end by 5 bases; junction bases not matched to a gene: 2. The length of the CDR3 is 14 residues. The CDR3 spells CASSLAGGNNEQFF. The CDR3 DNA is TGTGCCAGCAGCCTAGCGGGGGGCAACAATGAGCAGTTCTTC.

This clone was counted only a few times. The chain joins TRBV3-1 (or the pseudogene TRBV3-2) to TRBJ1-3; D unresolved. Trimming took off 6 bases at V and 0 bases at J, with 9 bases between the two ends. CDR3 size: 14 residues. Germline values: CDR1 LGHDT, CDR2 YNNKEL (reference sequence). The CDR3 region is CASSRDRSGNTIYF. The CDR3, as DNA: TGTGCCAGCAGTCGGGATCGCTCTGGAAACACCATATATTTT.

The rearrangement links TRBV6-6 to TRBJ1-5; TRBD1 agrees at 8 bases. The V segment lost 6 bases and the J segment 2 bases; nucleotides outside the gene matches: 6. From germline, CDR1 is MNHNY and CDR2 SVGAGI (reference sequence). The CDR3 is made up of 15 amino acids. CDR3 amino acids: CASSLQQGGNQPQHF. DNA of the CDR3: TGTGCCAGCAGCCTCCAACAGGGGGGCAATCAGCCCCAGCATTTT.